These 11 T cell receptor beta chains came from one sample sequenced in a study of CD8 T cells in Susac syndrome. An input of roughly 0.5 to 1 ug of RNA was subjected to reverse transcription using random hexamers. TCRdb recomputed calls from the immunoSEQ multiplex PCR reads with MiXCR, one row per CDR3 protein. The table lists about 150,000 distinct CDR3 sequences, just under 97% of them singletons, with 0.14% to 0.15% in the top ten. The sequencing input was CD8+ T cells from PBMCs. The receptor set was obtained from a human donor with multiple sclerosis.

This chain links TRBV19 with TRBJ2-1; D is unresolved. Per germline, CDR1 LNHDA and CDR2 SQIVND (reference sequence). Trimming cost V 3 bases and J 0 bases, with 9 bases left between them. The CDR3 covers 15 residues. In nucleotides, the CDR3 is TGTGCCAGTAGTATTGCTGGGTACTCCTACAATGAGCAGTTCTTC. Amino acids: CASSIAGYSYNEQFF.

CDR3 amino acids: CASSARQGEPYGYTF. CDR3 in DNA: TGTGCCAGCAGCGCCCGACAGGGAGAGCCCTATGGCTACACCTTC. V gene TRBV9 combines with J gene TRBJ1-2; TRBD1 matches at 7 bases. The V gene's germline CDR1 is SGDLS and CDR2 YYNGEE. V lost 3 bases, J lost 4 bases, and 9 bases stayed unmatched. This CDR3 comprises 15 residues.

The V call is TRBV2, the J call TRBJ2-7, with 7 bases aligning to TRBD2. This CDR3 comprises 11 residues. The germline gives CDR1 SNHLY, CDR2 FYNNEI. Trimming at V came to 8 bases and at J to 3 bases, leaving 1 base not matched to a gene. CDR3 DNA sequence: TGTGCCAGCGGGGGGGGCTACGAGCAGTACGTC. As protein: CASGGGYEQYV.

The chain combines TRBV7-9 with TRBJ2-3; the D gene is possibly TRBD2 (5 bases). Per germline, CDR1 SEHNR and CDR2 FQNEAQ (reference sequence). V lost 1 base and J lost 2, with 10 bases in between. This CDR3 region has 15 residues. The CDR3 region has the DNA TGTGCCAGCAGCTTAGGAGGGTCCTACACAGATACGCAGTATTTT. Residues: CASSLGGSYTDTQYF.

This chain connects TRBV4-2 to TRBJ1-6; TRBD1 is a possible D gene (5 bases). Per germline, CDR1 LGHNA and CDR2 YNFKEQ. The CDR3 runs 17 residues. V lost 1 base to trimming and J lost 0 bases, with 10 bases between them. The CDR3 sequence is CASSQGGAGSYNSPLHF. The CDR3 DNA sequence: TGTGCCAGCAGCCAAGGAGGGGCAGGCTCCTATAATTCACCCCTCCACTTT.

This sequence joins TRBV12-3 or TRBV12-4 and TRBJ1-4, with unresolved D. The CDR3 is 14 residues long. Trimming stripped 8 bases from V and 7 bases from J, with 17 bases between. The CDR3 DNA sequence: TGTGCCAGCCAGAGGAAGGGCTCGGGTGAAAAACTGTTTTTT. This codes for CASQRKGSGEKLFF.

V and J are TRBV15 and TRBJ1-2; 8 nucleotides match TRBD1. Germline values: CDR1 LNHNV, CDR2 YYDKDF (reference sequence). The CDR3 length is 14 residues. The ends lost 8 bases at V and 2 bases at J; junction bases unmatched: 7. The CDR3 sequence: CATARDRRNYGYTF. DNA for the CDR3: TGTGCCACCGCTCGGGACAGGCGGAACTATGGCTACACCTTC.

This chain connects TRBV12-3 or TRBV12-4 to TRBJ1-5; perhaps TRBD1 as D (6 bases). The CDR3 is 14 amino acids. V lost 3 bases and J lost 6, with 12 bases in between. The CDR3 nucleotides read TGTGCCAGCAGTTTGTTACAGGGCGGTCAGCCCCAGCATTTT. Protein sequence: CASSLLQGGQPQHF.

V gene TRBV7-9 combines with J gene TRBJ1-1; 8 bases map to TRBD1. Germline assignment: CDR1 SEHNR and CDR2 FQNEAQ (reference sequence). V trimming: 4 bases; J trimming: 4 bases; junction bases outside the gene matches: 2. The CDR3 is 13 residues long. DNA of the CDR3: TGTGCCAGCAGCTGGGGGACAGGCACTGAAGCTTTCTTT. It translates to CASSWGTGTEAFF.

This CDR3 is CASSQKCMGQWHGYTF. For the CDR3, the DNA is TGCGCCAGCAGTCAAAAATGTATGGGACAGTGGCATGGCTACACCTTC. The rearrangement joins TRBV23-1 to TRBJ1-2; the match to TRBD1 covers 7 bases. TRBV23-1 carries the ORF label, with uncertain function. There are 16 residues in the CDR3. The junction had 12 bases not matched to a gene; V was cut back by 2 bases and J by 6 bases.

CDR3 in amino acids: CSAPRRGDDYGYTF. The CDR3 region has the DNA TGCAGTGCCCCACGCCGGGGTGATGACTATGGCTACACCTTC. The chain uses TRBV20-1 and TRBJ1-2; D remains ambiguous. CDR3 length: 14 residues. Trimming took off 6 bases at V and 3 bases at J, with 17 bases between the two ends. The V gene's germline CDR1 is DFQATT and CDR2 SNEGSKA (reference sequence).